Each of the 31 T cell receptor beta chains below was sequenced from the same sample in a study of T cells after yellow fever vaccination (dated by TCRdb to between 2018 and 2021). The method was 5' RACE. Data came from an Illumina NovaSeq 6000. The public reads were reprocessed in TCRdb via fastp at Q25 and MiXCR, keeping in-frame beta chains. Entries that share a CDR3 protein sequence are merged under the most common genes and DNA. This sample is represented by about 340,000 distinct CDR3 sequences; around 12% of them were singletons. The ten biggest clones cover approximately 3.3% of the sample. This sample's treatment or condition label indicates: live attenuated yellow fever vaccine strain. Here the sequenced sample was CD4+ T cells sorted from PBMCs, taken 15 days after the yellow fever booster vaccination. Receptor source: a man aged 18 to 30 who received the YFV17D yellow fever vaccine.

The chain is built from TRBV6-5 and TRBJ2-3; D gene unclear. V dropped 0 bases and J dropped 4 bases, with 11 bases sitting between them. The CDR3 covers 15 residues. Germline CDR1 and CDR2: MNHEY and SVGAGI. CDR3 in amino acids: CASSYSYRPADTQYF. The CDR3 nucleotides read TGTGCCAGCAGTTACTCGTATAGGCCGGCAGATACGCAGTATTTT.

This clonotype was observed a few times. This rearrangement joins TRBV5-6 to TRBJ1-1; D unresolved. V gave up 1 base and J gave up 0 bases, with 16 bases separating them. Germline CDR1 is SGHDT and CDR2 is YYEEEE. The length of the CDR3 is 17 residues. The CDR3 DNA sequence: TGTGCCAGCAGCTTGTTTTCTGTGTCGACGGTGAACACTGAAGCTTTCTTT. It specifies CASSLFSVSTVNTEAFF.

This clonotype appeared a few times. The chain is built from TRBV10-3 and TRBJ2-2; TRBD2 is a possible D gene (5 bases). Per the germline V gene, CDR1 is ENHRY and CDR2 is SYGVKD. The CDR3 contains 18 residues. Trimming stripped 0 bases from V and 0 bases from J, with 14 bases between. The CDR3 DNA is TGTGCCATCAGTGAGTCGATAGCGCGGCAATCGAACACCGGGGAGCTGTTTTTT. Encoded protein: CAISESIARQSNTGELFF.

This clonotype occurred a few times. The genes are TRBV28 and TRBJ1-4; D not resolved. The V and J ends lost 3 bases and 0 bases respectively, with 11 bases between them. Germline values: CDR1 MDHEN, CDR2 SYDVKM. The CDR3 loop spans 16 amino acids. The CDR3: CASSLVGHSTNEKLFF. The CDR3 nucleotides are TGTGCCAGCAGTTTGGTTGGGCACTCAACTAATGAAAAACTGTTTTTT.

Only a few counts were recorded for this clonotype. The chain recombines TRBV5-1 with TRBJ1-4, with D maybe TRBD1 (5 bases). Per the germline V gene, CDR1 is SGHRS and CDR2 is YFSETQ. The CDR3 totals 16 residues. The ends were cut back, 0 bases at V and 4 bases at J, with 13 bases in the middle. This CDR3 reads CASSLGGTTYNEKLFF. DNA of the CDR3: TGCGCCAGCAGCTTGGGGGGGACGACTTATAATGAAAAACTGTTTTTT.

This clonotype was observed a few times. V and J are TRBV7-3 and TRBJ2-3; 10 nucleotides align to TRBD1. V was pared by 4 bases and J by 1 base, with 5 bases of the junction left unmatched. The V gene's germline CDR1 is SGHTA and CDR2 FQGTGA. The CDR3 sequence is 16 residues long. CDR3 sequence reads: CASSYLGTGGTDTQYF. The CDR3, as DNA: TGTGCCAGCAGCTACCTCGGGACAGGGGGCACAGATACGCAGTATTTT.

J is TRBJ1-1 and V is TRBV3-1; 10 nucleotides align to TRBD1. Germline lookup yields CDR1 LGHDT and CDR2 YNNKEL (reference sequence). There are 13 residues in the CDR3. J gave up 13 bases and V 4 bases, and 9 bases lay outside the gene matches. The DNA of the CDR3 is TGTGCCAGCAGCCCGACAGGGGGCGCATACGGTTTCTTT. Amino acid sequence: CASSPTGGAYGFF.

The V and J genes are TRBV4-3 and TRBJ2-1; TRBD2 matches 8 bases. The V and J ends lost 0 bases and 0 bases, in that order; junction bases with no gene match: 4. The length of the CDR3 is 17 residues. Germline loops: CDR1 LGHNA, CDR2 YSLEER. The CDR3 loop reads CASSQDLAGSSYNEQFF. Here the CDR3 DNA reads TGCGCCAGCAGCCAAGACTTAGCGGGGAGCTCCTACAATGAGCAGTTCTTC.

This clonotype was recorded a few times. This sequence joins TRBV27 and TRBJ1-2; D not certain. CDR1 MNHEY and CDR2 SMNVEV come from the germline V gene (reference sequence). Trimming stripped 5 bases from V and 8 bases from J, with 12 bases between. The CDR3 extends over 12 amino acids. CDR3 amino acids: CASSPKGVGYTF. The CDR3, as DNA: TGTGCCAGCAGTCCCAAGGGTGTAGGCTACACCTTC.

This clonotype appeared a few times. The rearrangement joins TRBV25-1 to TRBJ2-1; D gene uncertain. Trimming removed 2 bases at V and 8 bases at J, with 7 bases between. The germline gives CDR1 MGHDK, CDR2 SYGVNS. The CDR3 sequence is 12 residues long. In DNA form, the CDR3 reads TGTGCCAGCAGTGAAAAGGGATATGAGCAGTTCTTC. Protein: CASSEKGYEQFF.

In the case of this clonotype: This may stem from a read error, because a much larger clone lies one nucleotide away. The V gene is TRBV6-5, the J gene TRBJ1-1; the match to TRBD1 covers 7 bases. Trimming cost V 2 bases and J 4 bases; bases outside gene matches: 1. The CDR3 extends over 13 amino acids. Germline values: CDR1 MNHEY, CDR2 SVGAGI. This chain's CDR3 is CASSYRDSTEAFF. CDR3 in DNA: TGTGCCAGCAGTTACCGGGACAGCACTGAAGCTTTCTTT.

The table lists this clonotype with a few counts. The chain is built from TRBV20-1 and TRBJ2-3, with D perhaps matching TRBD1 or TRBD2 (5 bases each). This CDR3 spans 12 amino acids. Germline CDR1 and CDR2: DFQATT and SNEGSKA (reference sequence). CDR3 sequence (DNA): TGCAGCTCGGGACCCGTCACAGATACGCAGTATTTT. It is translated as CSSGPVTDTQYF.

The table lists this clonotype with a few counts. The V gene is TRBV12-3 or TRBV12-4, the J gene TRBJ1-2; 9 nucleotides align to TRBD1. J gave up 8 bases and V 2 bases, and 24 bases lay outside the gene matches. The CDR3 covers 20 residues. This chain's CDR3 is CASSLRGPGQGIDHYFGYTF. The CDR3 DNA follows: TGTGCCAGCAGTTTAAGGGGACCGGGACAGGGAATTGATCATTATTTCGGCTACACCTTC.

V is TRBV4-3 and J is TRBJ1-4, with D unclear. The CDR3 is made up of 16 amino acids. Germline values: CDR1 LGHNA, CDR2 YSLEER. Trimming took 0 bases from V and 4 from J, leaving 12 bases between them. This chain's CDR3 is CASSQDGRALNEKLFF. CDR3 DNA: TGCGCCAGCAGCCAAGATGGTAGAGCTCTTAATGAAAAACTGTTTTTT.

This chain connects TRBV10-3 to TRBJ1-2; D unresolved. Germline CDR1 reads ENHRY; CDR2 reads SYGVKD. The CDR3 has 12 residues. The V end was cut by 6 bases, the J end by 8 bases, with 13 bases between. The CDR3 region has the DNA TGTGCCATCAGCGACTCCTCCGGGGGCTACACCTTC. This encodes CAISDSSGGYTF.

This clonotype was observed a handful of times. The chain carries TRBV7-2 and TRBJ2-3; 7 nucleotides match TRBD2. Trimming at V came to 5 bases and at J to 3 bases, leaving 8 bases not matched to a gene. The CDR3 runs to 15 residues. Germline CDR1 is SGHTA and CDR2 is FQGNSA. CDR3 loop: CASSVRGSGTDTQYF. As DNA, the CDR3 is TGTGCCAGCAGCGTCCGGGGTAGCGGGACAGATACGCAGTATTTT.

The sample holds many counts of this clonotype. The V and J genes are TRBV6-5 and TRBJ2-1; the match to TRBD2 covers 10 bases. V was pared by 4 bases and J by 7 bases, with 10 bases of the junction left unmatched. Germline assignment: CDR1 MNHEY and CDR2 SVGAGI. This CDR3 is built from 16 residues. The CDR3 bases are TGTGCCAGCAGTTCCCACCTAGCGGGGGTCGGGAATGAGCAGTTCTTC. Encoded protein: CASSSHLAGVGNEQFF.

The V gene is TRBV3-1, the J gene TRBJ2-2; tentatively, D is TRBD1 or TRBD2 (5 bases each). Germline V CDR1 and CDR2: LGHDT, YNNKEL (reference sequence). There are 14 residues in the CDR3. Trimming removed 4 bases from V and 6 bases from J, with 12 bases in between. The CDR3 DNA sequence: TGTGCCAGCAGCCCCCGGGGCTCGGCCGGGGAGCTGTTTTTT. This sequence encodes CASSPRGSAGELFF.

This clonotype was counted between two and nine times. The genes are TRBV10-2 and TRBJ2-7; D is perhaps TRBD1 (5 bases). This CDR3 is built from 13 residues. The V end was cut by 6 bases, the J end by 3 bases, with 12 bases between. Germline loops: CDR1 WSHSY, CDR2 SAAADI. CDR3 in DNA: TGCGCCAGCAGACGAAACCAGGGCTACGAGCAGTACTTC. This translates into CASRRNQGYEQYF.

The sample holds many counts of this clonotype. The rearrangement uses TRBV12-3 or TRBV12-4 and TRBJ2-7, with D possibly matching TRBD1 (5 bases). This CDR3 is 13 amino acids long. V gave up 3 bases and J gave up 3 bases, with 9 bases separating them. CDR3 nucleotide sequence: TGTGCCAGCAGTTTCGCGACAGACTACGAGCAGTACTTC. This sequence encodes CASSFATDYEQYF.

The V call is TRBV11-2, the J call TRBJ2-3; 14 positions agree with TRBD2. V was pared by 5 bases and J by 6 bases, with 7 bases of the junction left unmatched. The CDR3 is 16 amino acids. In germline, CDR1 is SGHAT, CDR2 FQNNGV. The CDR3 bases are TGTGCCAGCAGCCTAGGACTAGCGGGGGGAGTTGATACGCAGTATTTT. As protein: CASSLGLAGGVDTQYF.

This clonotype has at least ten counts. The chain recombines TRBV7-2 with TRBJ2-7; possible D gene TRBD2, 5 bases. The length of the CDR3 is 12 residues. Germline CDR1 is SGHTA and CDR2 is FQGNSA. The V and J ends lost 5 bases and 7 bases respectively, with 12 bases between them. The CDR3 nucleotides are TGTGCCAGCAGCCTGCGGGTGGCAGAGCAGTACTTC. The encoded protein is CASSLRVAEQYF.

J is TRBJ1-4 and V is TRBV3-1, with 8 bases identical to TRBD1. Germline V gene data show CDR1 as LGHDT and CDR2 as YNNKEL (reference sequence). The CDR3 runs 13 residues. The V gene end was trimmed by 4 bases and the J gene end by 8 bases; junction bases not matched to a gene: 3. This CDR3 is CASSPTGGEKLFF. CDR3 nucleotides: TGTGCCAGCAGCCCTACAGGGGGAGAAAAACTGTTTTTT. Looking up the rest from reference TRBV3-1 and TRBJ1-4 gives the full variable domain: DTAVSQTPKYLVTQMGNDKSIKCEQNLGHDTMYWYKQDSKKFLKIMFSYNNKELIINETVPNRFSPKSPDKAHLNLHINSLELGDSAVYFCASSPTGGEKLFFGSGTQLSVL.

The genes are TRBV24-1 and TRBJ1-2; 9 positions agree with TRBD1. The CDR3 is 16 residues long. Trimming took 3 bases from V and 5 from J; bases not matched to a gene: 9. Germline V gives CDR1 KGHDR, CDR2 SFDVKD. The CDR3 bases are TGTGCCACCAGTGATCGCCGGGACAGGGCCTTTTATGGCTACACCTTC. This encodes CATSDRRDRAFYGYTF.

This clonotype was seen a handful of times. This chain links TRBV6-5 with TRBJ1-3, with D tentatively TRBD1 (6 bases). Germline CDR1 reads MNHEY; CDR2 reads SVGAGI. V lost 0 bases to trimming and J lost 0 bases, with 9 bases between them. This CDR3 has 16 amino acids. The CDR3 sequence: CASSYSWTASGNTIYF. In DNA, the CDR3 is TGTGCCAGCAGTTACTCATGGACAGCCTCTGGAAACACCATATATTTT.

This chain links TRBV6-1 with TRBJ1-1; no clear D gene. CDR3 size: 12 residues. Trimming left V 3 bases short and J 11 bases short, with 13 bases between. Germline CDR1 is MNHNS and CDR2 is SASEGT. Here the CDR3 DNA reads TGTGCCAGCAGTGAGAGAACAACTTGGGCTTTCTTT. This translates into CASSERTTWAFF.

The rearrangement links TRBV20-1 to TRBJ2-3, with a weak D call TRBD2 (5 bases). CDR3 length: 15 residues. The V and J ends lost 6 bases and 1 base respectively, with 17 bases between them. From germline, CDR1 is DFQATT and CDR2 SNEGSKA (reference sequence). The CDR3: CSAHERRIGTDTQYF. CDR3 nucleotide sequence: TGCAGTGCCCACGAACGGAGGATAGGCACAGATACGCAGTATTTT.

This clonotype was seen only a few times. The chain recombines TRBV29-1 with TRBJ2-7, with D unclear. Trimming took off 5 bases at V and 2 bases at J, with 10 bases between the two ends. The CDR3 is 12 amino acids. CDR1 and CDR2 from the germline V gene are SQVTM and ANQGSEA. The CDR3 DNA follows: TGCAGCGTTTCCCTAGGTCCCTACGAGCAGTACTTC. Translating it yields CSVSLGPYEQYF.

The chain joins TRBV5-1 to TRBJ2-1; TRBD2 matches at 7 bases. V trimming: 4 bases; J trimming: 7 bases; junction bases outside the gene matches: 14. The CDR3 has 16 amino acids. Germline V gene lookup returns CDR1 SGHRS and CDR2 YFSETQ. The CDR3 region is CASSLAPSGKGNEQFF. The CDR3 bases are TGCGCCAGCAGCCTCGCCCCTAGCGGAAAAGGAAATGAGCAGTTCTTC.

The chain joins TRBV2 to TRBJ2-7; 7 bases fit TRBD2. The CDR3 is 13 amino acids. The germline V gene encodes CDR1 SNHLY and CDR2 FYNNEI. Trimming took 4 bases from V and 2 from J; bases not matched to a gene: 2. The CDR3 here is CASSVAGAYEQYV. CDR3 coding DNA: TGTGCCAGCAGTGTCGCGGGGGCCTACGAGCAGTACGTC.

This clonotype came up a few times. This chain connects TRBV7-9 to TRBJ2-1, with 7 bases aligning to TRBD2. J lost 5 bases, V lost 4 bases, and 5 bases had no gene match. In germline, CDR1 is SEHNR, CDR2 FQNEAQ (reference sequence). This CDR3 spans 14 amino acids. CDR3 sequence reads: CASSWGGVDNEQFF. The CDR3 DNA sequence: TGTGCCAGCAGCTGGGGAGGGGTTGACAATGAGCAGTTCTTC.